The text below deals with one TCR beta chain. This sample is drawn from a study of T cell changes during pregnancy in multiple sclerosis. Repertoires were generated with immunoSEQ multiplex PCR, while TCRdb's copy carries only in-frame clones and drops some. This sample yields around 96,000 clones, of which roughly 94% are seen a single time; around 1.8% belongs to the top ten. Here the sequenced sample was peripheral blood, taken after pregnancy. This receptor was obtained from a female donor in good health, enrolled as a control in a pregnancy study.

The CDR3 DNA is TGTGCCAGCAGCTTTGGTCAGGTTAGCACAGATACGCAGTATTTT. Translation: CASSFGQVSTDTQYF. This rearrangement joins TRBV13 to TRBJ2-3; no reliable D call. The CDR3 extends over 15 amino acids. CDR1 is PRHDT and CDR2 is FYEKMQ in the germline V gene (reference sequence). The germline V and J ends were trimmed by 3 bases and 0 bases, with 10 bases remaining between them. The full variable domain, in which reference TRBV13 and TRBJ2-3 provide the parts outside the CDR3, is AAGVIQSPRHLIKEKRETATLKCYPIPRHDTVYWYQQGPGQDPQFLISFYEKMQSDKGSIPDRFSAQQFSDYHSELNMSSLELGDSALYFCASSFGQVSTDTQYFGPGTRLTVL.